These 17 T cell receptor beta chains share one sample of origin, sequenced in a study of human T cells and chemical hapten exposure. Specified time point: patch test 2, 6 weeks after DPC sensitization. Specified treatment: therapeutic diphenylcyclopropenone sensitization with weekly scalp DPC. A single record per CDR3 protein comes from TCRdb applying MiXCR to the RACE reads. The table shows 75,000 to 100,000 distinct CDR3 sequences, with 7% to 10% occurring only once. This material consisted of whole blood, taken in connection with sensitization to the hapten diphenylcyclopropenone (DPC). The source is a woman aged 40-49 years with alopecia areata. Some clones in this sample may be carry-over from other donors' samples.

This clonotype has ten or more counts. CDR3 in DNA: TGTGCCAGCAGTCTGTCTGGGGGGGGCACTGAAGCTTTCTTT. It codes for CASSLSGGGTEAFF. This chain joins TRBV28 and TRBJ1-1; weak D call: TRBD1 (5 bases). The V end was cut by 5 bases, the J end by 4 bases, with 14 bases between. CDR3 length: 14 amino acids. Per the germline V gene, CDR1 is MDHEN and CDR2 is SYDVKM.

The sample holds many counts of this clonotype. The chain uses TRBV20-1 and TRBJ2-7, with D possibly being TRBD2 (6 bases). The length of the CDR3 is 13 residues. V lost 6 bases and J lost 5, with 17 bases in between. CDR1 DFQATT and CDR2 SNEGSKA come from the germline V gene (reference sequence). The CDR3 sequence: CSARDSLRDEQYF. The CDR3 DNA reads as TGCAGTGCCAGGGACTCCCTTAGGGACGAGCAGTACTTC.

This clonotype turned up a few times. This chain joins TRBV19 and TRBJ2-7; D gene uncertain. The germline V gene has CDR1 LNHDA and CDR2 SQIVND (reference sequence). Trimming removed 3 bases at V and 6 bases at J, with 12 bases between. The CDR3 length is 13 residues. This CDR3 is CASSMDPTGEQYF. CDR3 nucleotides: TGTGCCAGTAGTATGGACCCTACCGGCGAGCAGTACTTC. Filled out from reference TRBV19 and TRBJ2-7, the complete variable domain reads DGGITQSPKYLFRKEGQNVTLSCEQNLNHDAMYWYRQDPGQGLRLIYYSQIVNDFQKGDIAEGYSVSREKKESFPLTVTSAQKNPTAFYLCASSMDPTGEQYFGPGTRLTVT.

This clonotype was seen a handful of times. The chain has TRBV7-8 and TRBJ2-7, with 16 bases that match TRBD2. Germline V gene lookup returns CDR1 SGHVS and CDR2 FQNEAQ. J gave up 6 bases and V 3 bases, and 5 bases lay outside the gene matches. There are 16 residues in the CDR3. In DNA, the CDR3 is TGTGCCAGCAGCTTCGGGACTAGCGGGAGGGCCCGCGAGCAGTACTTC. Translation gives CASSFGTSGRAREQYF. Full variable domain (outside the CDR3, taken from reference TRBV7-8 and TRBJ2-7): GAGVSQSPRYKVAKRGQDVALRCDPISGHVSLFWYQQALGQGPEFLTYFQNEAQLDKSGLPSDRFFAERPEGSVSTLKIQRTQQEDSAVYLCASSFGTSGRAREQYFGPGTRLTVT.

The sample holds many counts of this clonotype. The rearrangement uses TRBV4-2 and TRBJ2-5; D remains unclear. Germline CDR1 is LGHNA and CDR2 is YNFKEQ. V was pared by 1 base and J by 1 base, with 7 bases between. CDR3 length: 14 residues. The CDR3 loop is CASSQVGRQETQYF. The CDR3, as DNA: TGTGCCAGCAGCCAAGTAGGTCGCCAAGAGACCCAGTACTTC.

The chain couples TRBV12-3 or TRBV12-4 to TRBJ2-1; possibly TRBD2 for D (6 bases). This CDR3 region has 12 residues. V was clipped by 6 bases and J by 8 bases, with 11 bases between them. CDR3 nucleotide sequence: TGTGCCAGCAGCCAGACTAGAGATGAGCAGTTCTTC. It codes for CASSQTRDEQFF.

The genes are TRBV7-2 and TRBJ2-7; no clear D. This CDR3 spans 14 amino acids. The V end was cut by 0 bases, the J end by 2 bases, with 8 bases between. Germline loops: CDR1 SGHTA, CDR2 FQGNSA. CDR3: CASSLATITYEQYF. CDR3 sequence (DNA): TGTGCCAGCAGCTTAGCAACTATCACCTACGAGCAGTACTTC.

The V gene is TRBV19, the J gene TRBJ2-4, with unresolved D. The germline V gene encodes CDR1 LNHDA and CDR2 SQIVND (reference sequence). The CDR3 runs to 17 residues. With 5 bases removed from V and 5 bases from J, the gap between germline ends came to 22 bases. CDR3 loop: CASSLRTAAGEQNIQYF. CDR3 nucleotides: TGTGCCAGTAGTTTAAGGACCGCGGCAGGAGAACAAAACATTCAGTACTTC.

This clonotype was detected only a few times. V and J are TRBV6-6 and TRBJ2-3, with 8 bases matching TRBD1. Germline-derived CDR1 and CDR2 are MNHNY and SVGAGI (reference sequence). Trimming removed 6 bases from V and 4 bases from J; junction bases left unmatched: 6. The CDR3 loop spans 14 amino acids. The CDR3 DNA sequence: TGTGCCAGCAGCCGGACAGGGAGCGCAGATACGCAGTATTTT. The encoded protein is CASSRTGSADTQYF.

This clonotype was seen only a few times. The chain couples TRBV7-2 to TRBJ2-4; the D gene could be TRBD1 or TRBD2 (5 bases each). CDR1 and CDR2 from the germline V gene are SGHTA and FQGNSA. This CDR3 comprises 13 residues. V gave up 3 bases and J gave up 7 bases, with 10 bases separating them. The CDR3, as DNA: TGTGCCAGCAGCTTTAATCGGGACAACATTCAGTACTTC. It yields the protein CASSFNRDNIQYF.

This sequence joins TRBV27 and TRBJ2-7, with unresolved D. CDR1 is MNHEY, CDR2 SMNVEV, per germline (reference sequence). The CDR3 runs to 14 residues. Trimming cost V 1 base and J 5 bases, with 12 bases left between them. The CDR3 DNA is TGTGCCAGCAGTTTATGGCAGCACATGAACGAGCAGTACTTC. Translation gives CASSLWQHMNEQYF.

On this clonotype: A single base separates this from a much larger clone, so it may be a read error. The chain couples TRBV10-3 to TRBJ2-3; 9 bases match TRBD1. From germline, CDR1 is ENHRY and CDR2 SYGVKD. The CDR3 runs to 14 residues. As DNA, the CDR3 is TGTGCCATCAGTGGCACAGGGGGCACAGATACGAAGTATTTT. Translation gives CAISGTGGTDTKYF.

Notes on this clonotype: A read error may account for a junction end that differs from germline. CDR3 region: CASSPSGRGTGEPFF. CDR3 DNA sequence: TGTGCCAGCAGCCCAAGCGGGAGAGGCACCGGGGAGCCGTTTTTT. The chain uses TRBV7-9 and TRBJ2-2, with TRBD2 identical over 8 bases. Germline-derived CDR1 and CDR2 are SEHNR and FQNEAQ (reference sequence). The CDR3 extends over 15 amino acids.

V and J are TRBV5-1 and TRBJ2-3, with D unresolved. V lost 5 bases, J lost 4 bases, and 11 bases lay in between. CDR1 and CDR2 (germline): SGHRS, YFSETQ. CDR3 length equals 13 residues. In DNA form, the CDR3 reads TGCGCCAGCAGATTAGATTCTTCAGATACGCAGTATTTT. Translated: CASRLDSSDTQYF. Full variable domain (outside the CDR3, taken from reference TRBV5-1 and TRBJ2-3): KAGVTQTPRYLIKTRGQQVTLSCSPISGHRSVSWYQQTPGQGLQFLFEYFSETQRNKGNFPGRFSGRQFSNSRSEMNVSTLELGDSALYLCASRLDSSDTQYFGPGTRLTVL.

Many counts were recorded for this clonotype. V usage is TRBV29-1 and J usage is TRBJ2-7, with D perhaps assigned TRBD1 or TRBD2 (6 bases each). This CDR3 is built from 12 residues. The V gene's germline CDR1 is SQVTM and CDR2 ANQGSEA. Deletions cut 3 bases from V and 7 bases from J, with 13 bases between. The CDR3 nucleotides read TGCAGCGTTGACGGCAGGGGAGGAGAGCAGTACTTC. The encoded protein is CSVDGRGGEQYF.

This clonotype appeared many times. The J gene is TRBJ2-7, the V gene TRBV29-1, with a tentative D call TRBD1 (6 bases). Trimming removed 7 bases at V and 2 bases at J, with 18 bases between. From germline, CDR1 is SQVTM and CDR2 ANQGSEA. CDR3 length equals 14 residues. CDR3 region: CSASGAGATYEQYF. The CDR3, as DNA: TGCAGCGCTTCAGGGGCAGGCGCCACCTACGAGCAGTACTTC.

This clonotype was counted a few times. CDR3 sequence: CASSPVQPLRDGNTIYF. The CDR3 DNA is TGTGCCAGCTCACCGGTCCAACCCCTCAGGGATGGAAACACCATATATTTT. The chain uses TRBV18 and TRBJ1-3, with D maybe TRBD1 (5 bases). This CDR3 has 17 amino acids. Trimming left V 3 bases short and J 3 bases short, with 18 bases between. Germline lookup yields CDR1 KGHSH and CDR2 LQKENI.